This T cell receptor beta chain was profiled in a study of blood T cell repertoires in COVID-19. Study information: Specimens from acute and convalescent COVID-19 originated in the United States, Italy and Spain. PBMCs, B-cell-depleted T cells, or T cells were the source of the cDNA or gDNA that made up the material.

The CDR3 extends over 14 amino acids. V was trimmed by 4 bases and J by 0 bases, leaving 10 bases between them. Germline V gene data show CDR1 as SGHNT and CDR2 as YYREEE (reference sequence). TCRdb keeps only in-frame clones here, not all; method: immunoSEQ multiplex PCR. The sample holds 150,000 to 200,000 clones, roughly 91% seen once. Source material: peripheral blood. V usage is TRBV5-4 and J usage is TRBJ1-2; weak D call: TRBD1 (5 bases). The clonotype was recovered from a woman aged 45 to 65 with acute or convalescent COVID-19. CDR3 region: CASSMDTTNYGYTF. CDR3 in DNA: TGTGCCAGCAGCATGGACACCACTAACTATGGCTACACCTTC. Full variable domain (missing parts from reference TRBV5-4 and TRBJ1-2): ETGVTQSPTHLIKTRGQQVTLRCSSQSGHNTVSWYQQALGQGPQFIFQYYREEENGRGNFPPRFSGLQFPNYSSELNVNALELDDSALYLCASSMDTTNYGYTFGSGTRLTVV.